Given below is one T cell receptor beta chain in context. Its cognate antigen is unknown. cDNA libraries for TCR beta contained unique molecular identifiers. Out of about 1 to 11 million T cells, 450,000 to 600,000 cDNA molecules were generated. TCRdb used MiXCR to reprocess the PCR reads, holding one entry per CDR3 protein. Of 600,000 to 700,000 distinct CDR3 sequences listed, more than 50% are singletons. The data belong to a study of post-analysis software for immune sequencing data. Study at large: Patients with relapsing-remitting, secondary progressive and progressive-relapsing multiple sclerosis courses were all represented.

The V end was cut by 2 bases, the J end by 1 base, with 10 bases between. CDR1 DFQATT and CDR2 SNEGSKA come from the germline V gene (reference sequence). This CDR3 has 14 amino acids. Broader study findings: Elevated frequency relative to controls characterized a handful of TRBV segments in patients, TRBV5-6, TRBV5-1 and TRBV20-1 among them. The normalized Chao1 diversity of multiple sclerosis patients was significantly lower than that of controls.

The rearrangement uses TRBV20-1 and TRBJ2-3; D gene unclear. The material sequenced was blood. The sequence came from a girl aged 2-9 years with multiple sclerosis. The CDR3 sequence is CSARPVLGTDTQYF. CDR3 sequence (DNA): TGCAGTGCTAGACCAGTCTTAGGCACAGATACGCAGTATTTT.